The 27 T cell receptor beta chains below were found in one sample sequenced in a study of cytomegalovirus exposure and HLA in healthy donors. Primers: 60 Vbeta forward and 13 Jbeta reverse. The data were produced by immunoSEQ multiplex PCR, yet TCRdb's version contains in-frame clones alone and is incomplete. This sample carries approximately 120,000 clones, around 77% of them seen once, and the ten largest clones take 1% to 1.5%. Material: PBMCs. The receptor source for this set is a man aged 45 to 65 in good health and CMV-seronegative.

Concerning this clone: The junction differs from germline at one of its ends, possibly a read error. V gene TRBV29-1 combines with J gene TRBJ1-6; TRBD1 matches 7 bases. The CDR3 is 13 amino acids. The germline gives CDR1 SQVTM, CDR2 ANQGSEA. The CDR3 DNA follows: TGCAGCGTTCAAGACAGGGCAAATTCACCCCTCCACTTT. Residues: CSVQDRANSPLHF.

The rearrangement links TRBV19 to TRBJ1-2, with TRBD1 as a possible D gene (5 bases). This CDR3 is 13 amino acids long. Germline lookup yields CDR1 LNHDA and CDR2 SQIVND (reference sequence). V shed 5 bases and J shed 7 bases, with 14 bases lying between them. CDR3 DNA sequence: TGTGCCAGTAGTGCCTCGGGGGGAGGTGGCTACACCTTC. This sequence encodes CASSASGGGGYTF.

V usage is TRBV5-8 and J usage is TRBJ1-1; D is possibly TRBD1 (5 bases). The germline V gene has CDR1 SGHTS and CDR2 YDEGEE. CDR3 length: 13 amino acids. Deletions cut 3 bases from V and 10 bases from J, with 16 bases between. For the CDR3, the DNA is TGTGCCAGCAGCTACTACCAGGGTGGGTTAGCTTTCTTT. Translating it yields CASSYYQGGLAFF.

The chain joins TRBV5-8 to TRBJ2-3; no definite D call. Germline CDR1 is SGHTS and CDR2 is YDEGEE. This CDR3 is built from 14 residues. Trimming shortened V by 7 bases and J by 4 bases, and 16 bases separated the two germline ends. The CDR3 sequence: CASQTLSGADTQYF. The CDR3 region has the DNA TGTGCCAGCCAGACCCTATCGGGTGCAGATACGCAGTATTTT.

The V call is TRBV21-1, the J call TRBJ1-2. TRBV21-1 constitutes a pseudogene. This CDR3 region has 16 residues. For the CDR3, the DNA is TGTGCCAGCAGCTCGCTAGAAGACGGAATTAACTATGGCTACACCTTC. Translated, it gives CASSSLEDGINYGYTF.

The chain is built from TRBV7-9 and TRBJ1-4; maybe TRBD1 (5 bases). This CDR3 region has 14 residues. Per germline, CDR1 SEHNR and CDR2 FQNEAQ (reference sequence). Trimming left V 1 base short and J 8 bases short, with 11 bases between. The DNA for the CDR3 is TGTGCCAGCAGCTTAGAGGGGCTAGAAGAAAAACTGTTTTTT. It yields the protein CASSLEGLEEKLFF.

The chain carries TRBV28 and TRBJ2-3; 10 bases are a match to TRBD2. Per germline, CDR1 MDHEN and CDR2 SYDVKM. This CDR3 region has 14 residues. V gave up 7 bases and J gave up 1 base; unmatched junction bases: 2. Here the CDR3 reads CASTTSGGTDTQYF. CDR3 DNA: TGTGCCAGCACCACTAGCGGGGGCACAGATACGCAGTATTTT.

This rearrangement joins TRBV6-5 to TRBJ2-1, with 7 bases matching TRBD2. J was trimmed by 7 bases and V by 2 bases; bases with no gene match: 8. Germline CDR1 reads MNHEY; CDR2 reads SVGAGI. This CDR3 has 15 amino acids. The CDR3 here is CASSYAAGAGNEQFF. The CDR3 region has the DNA TGTGCCAGCAGTTACGCGGCGGGAGCTGGGAATGAGCAGTTCTTC.

V gene TRBV6-1 combines with J gene TRBJ1-2, with 8 bases fitting TRBD1. Germline trimming cut 6 bases from V and 0 bases from J; bases unmatched to any gene: 3. The CDR3 extends over 14 amino acids. Germline-derived CDR1 and CDR2 are MNHNS and SASEGT. This chain's CDR3 is CASRHRGSNYGYTF. The CDR3 DNA follows: TGTGCCAGCAGGCACAGGGGGTCTAACTATGGCTACACCTTC.

Ten or more counts support this clone. The chain joins TRBV4-3 to TRBJ1-4; D possibly corresponds to TRBD1 (5 bases). In germline, CDR1 is LGHNA, CDR2 YSLEER. Trimming removed 0 bases at V and 7 bases at J, with 15 bases between. The CDR3 covers 16 residues. CDR3 protein: CASSQDGADIGEKLFF. In DNA, the CDR3 is TGCGCCAGCAGCCAAGATGGGGCAGATATTGGTGAAAAACTGTTTTTT.

The J gene is TRBJ2-5, the V gene TRBV2; 7 nucleotides agree with TRBD2. The J segment lost 5 bases and the V segment lost 1 base, leaving 10 bases of the junction unmatched. Germline loops: CDR1 SNHLY, CDR2 FYNNEI. This CDR3 is 16 amino acids long. This CDR3 is CASSEGGGWGWETQYF. Here the CDR3 DNA reads TGTGCCAGCAGTGAAGGGGGGGGGTGGGGTTGGGAGACCCAGTACTTC.

The chain uses TRBV5-1 and TRBJ2-7; 7 nucleotides align to TRBD1. From germline, CDR1 is SGHRS and CDR2 YFSETQ. Trimming took 4 bases from V and 5 from J; bases not matched to a gene: 9. This CDR3 comprises 14 residues. The CDR3 region is CASSTRQGANEQYF. In DNA form, the CDR3 reads TGCGCCAGCAGCACTAGACAGGGCGCGAACGAGCAGTACTTC.

V and J are TRBV14 and TRBJ2-1; perhaps TRBD1 as D (5 bases). This CDR3 has 14 amino acids. CDR1 is SGHDN, CDR2 FVKESK, per germline. The germline V and J ends were trimmed by 4 bases and 7 bases, with 14 bases remaining between them. The CDR3 region is CASSPPGRANEQFF. The CDR3, as DNA: TGTGCCAGCAGCCCACCGGGCAGGGCAAATGAGCAGTTCTTC. The full variable domain, its missing parts supplied by reference TRBV14 and TRBJ2-1, is EAGVTQFPSHSVIEKGQTVTLRCDPISGHDNLYWYRRVMGKEIKFLLHFVKESKQDESGMPNNRFLAERTGGTYSTLKVQPAELEDSGVYFCASSPPGRANEQFFGPGTRLTVL.

The rearrangement joins TRBV11-2 to TRBJ2-7; D might be TRBD1 (6 bases). Looked up from germline, CDR1 is SGHAT and CDR2 is FQNNGV. The CDR3 totals 14 residues. Trimming pared 7 bases from V and 2 bases from J, leaving 15 bases between. The CDR3: CASIPGTRPYEQYF. Written as DNA, the CDR3 is TGTGCCAGCATCCCCGGGACACGGCCCTACGAGCAGTACTTC.

This clone was seen only a few times. The chain is built from TRBV4-1 and TRBJ2-3; TRBD2 agrees at 9 bases. Germline assignment: CDR1 MGHRA and CDR2 YSYEKL. The CDR3 covers 18 residues. The ends lost 0 bases at V and 11 bases at J; junction bases unmatched: 18. The CDR3 DNA is TGCGCCAGCAGCCAAGATCGGGGAGCGGGAGGCCCCCTCCAGGGGCAGTATTTT. It specifies CASSQDRGAGGPLQGQYF.

This sequence joins TRBV5-4 and TRBJ1-5, with 7 bases lining up with TRBD1. The CDR3 spans 15 residues. The J segment lost 2 bases and the V segment lost 0 bases, leaving 2 bases of the junction unmatched. Per the germline V gene, CDR1 is SGHNT and CDR2 is YYREEE (reference sequence). Here the CDR3 reads CASSLGGTGNQPQHF. The CDR3 DNA is TGTGCCAGCAGCTTGGGTGGGACAGGCAATCAGCCCCAGCATTTT.

The gene calls are TRBV28 and TRBJ1-1; tentative D call: TRBD1 (6 bases). The CDR3 covers 16 residues. The V gene's germline CDR1 is MDHEN and CDR2 SYDVKM. With 1 base removed from V and 2 bases from J, the gap between germline ends came to 14 bases. CDR3 protein: CASSLSPDSSNTEAFF. The DNA for the CDR3 is TGTGCCAGCAGTTTATCTCCGGACAGCTCTAACACTGAAGCTTTCTTT.

V is TRBV7-9 and J is TRBJ1-2; 11 nucleotides agree with TRBD1. The CDR3 is 14 amino acids. Germline lookup yields CDR1 SEHNR and CDR2 FQNEAQ (reference sequence). The J segment lost 8 bases and the V segment lost 5 bases, leaving 7 bases of the junction unmatched. Here the CDR3 reads CASSLGQGAGGYTF. CDR3 nucleotide sequence: TGTGCCAGCAGCCTCGGACAGGGGGCAGGCGGCTACACCTTC. Supplemented by reference TRBV7-9 and TRBJ1-2, the full variable domain reads DTGVSQNPRHKITKRGQNVTFRCDPISEHNRLYWYRQTLGQGPEFLTYFQNEAQLEKSRLLSDRFSAERPKGSFSTLEIQRTEQGDSAMYLCASSLGQGAGGYTFGSGTRLTVV.

The sample holds many counts of this clone. The chain's CDR3 is CASSFLGQGAGYGYTF. DNA of the CDR3: TGTGCCAGCAGTTTCCTCGGACAGGGGGCTGGCTATGGCTACACCTTC. This chain uses TRBV28 with TRBJ1-2; TRBD1 matches at 11 bases. V shed 3 bases and J 4 bases; nucleotides not matched to a gene: 7. Germline CDR1 MDHEN, CDR2 SYDVKM. The CDR3 totals 16 residues.

The CDR3 nucleotides read TGTGCCAGCAGTCCCCAGGGACTAGCGGCAGATACGCAGTATTTT. This translates into CASSPQGLAADTQYF. The rearrangement joins TRBV28 to TRBJ2-3; 11 bases are a match to TRBD2. Germline CDR1 is MDHEN and CDR2 is SYDVKM. V shed 5 bases and J 4 bases; nucleotides not matched to a gene: 5. CDR3 length equals 15 residues.

The genes are TRBV28 and TRBJ2-1, with 8 bases identical to TRBD2. The CDR3 consists of 15 residues. Germline CDR1 is MDHEN and CDR2 is SYDVKM. Germline trimming cut 4 bases from V and 6 bases from J; bases unmatched to any gene: 8. CDR3 residues: CASSSSRTSFNEQFF. The DNA for the CDR3 is TGTGCCAGCAGTTCTAGCAGGACTAGCTTCAATGAGCAGTTCTTC.

This rearrangement joins TRBV7-6 to TRBJ2-7; D is ambiguous. The CDR3 loop spans 14 amino acids. CDR1 SGHVS and CDR2 FNYEAQ come from the germline V gene. The ends were cut back, 3 bases at V and 1 base at J, with 10 bases in the middle. CDR3 DNA: TGTGCCAGCAGCTTTAGCTCAGAATCCTACGAGCAGTACTTC. Amino acids: CASSFSSESYEQYF.

This clone came up a few times. The chain links TRBV5-1 to TRBJ2-3; TRBD2 is a possible D gene (5 bases). V gave up 2 bases and J gave up 2 bases, with 24 bases separating them. The germline CDR1 and CDR2 sequences are SGHRS and YFSETQ. The CDR3 runs to 19 residues. CDR3 sequence reads: CASSFVTEGRKINTDTQYF. The CDR3, as DNA: TGCGCCAGCAGCTTTGTAACAGAGGGAAGAAAGATTAACACAGATACGCAGTATTTT.

Concerning this clone: One end of the junction does not line up with germline, which may come from a read error. The CDR3 loop is CVSTSGRADTQYF. CDR3 coding DNA: TGTGTCAGCACCAGCGGGAGGGCGGATACGCAGTATTTT. The rearrangement links TRBV2 to TRBJ2-3; 10 positions match TRBD2. Germline CDR1 is SNHLY and CDR2 is FYNNEI. The CDR3 is 13 residues long.

This chain uses TRBV2 with TRBJ1-2; D is undetermined. The germline V and J ends were trimmed by 3 bases and 8 bases, with 13 bases remaining between them. Germline V gives CDR1 SNHLY, CDR2 FYNNEI. The CDR3 runs to 13 residues. CDR3 loop: CASSERSPSGYTF. CDR3 DNA sequence: TGTGCCAGCAGTGAGCGCTCCCCCTCCGGCTACACCTTC.

This clone was detected only a few times. Other nucleotide sequences in the sample specify the same CDR3. The chain has TRBV4-1 and TRBJ1-4, with 11 bases identical to TRBD1. The CDR3 has 15 amino acids. Trimming removed 1 base from V and 8 bases from J; junction bases left unmatched: 3. Germline CDR1 MGHRA, CDR2 YSYEKL. The CDR3 coding sequence is TGCGCCAGCAGCCAAGTAGGGACAGGGGGAGAAAAACTGTTTTTT. Residues: CASSQVGTGGEKLFF.

CDR3 residues: CASSGTSGGWNTGELFF. CDR3 coding DNA: TGTGCCAGTTCCGGGACTAGCGGAGGGTGGAACACCGGGGAGCTGTTTTTT. The rearrangement links TRBV28 to TRBJ2-2; 11 nucleotides match TRBD2. The CDR3 is 17 residues long. Trimming took 9 bases from V and 1 from J; bases not matched to a gene: 10. The germline CDR1 and CDR2 sequences are MDHEN and SYDVKM. Full variable domain (outside the CDR3, taken from reference TRBV28 and TRBJ2-2): DVKVTQSSRYLVKRTGEKVFLECVQDMDHENMFWYRQDPGLGLRLIYFSYDVKMKEKGDIPEGYSVSREKKERFSLILESASTNQTSMYLCASSGTSGGWNTGELFFGEGSRLTVL.